This entry concerns a single TCR beta chain. The CDR3 covers 13 residues. Germline loops: CDR1 SGHTA, CDR2 FQGNSA. The germline V and J ends were trimmed by 0 bases and 6 bases, with 6 bases remaining between them. The data are from a study of blood T cell repertoires in COVID-19. Study-wide background: Both acute and convalescent COVID-19 samples were obtained from the United States, Italy and Spain.

Libraries were prepared by immunoSEQ multiplex PCR; TCRdb keeps only in-frame clonotypes and omits some of them. The table includes around 96,000 clones, roughly 96% detected once. The clonotype was recovered from a human donor with active COVID-19. The donor label of this sample is uncertain. The sample was peripheral blood. V gene TRBV7-2 combines with J gene TRBJ2-4; the D gene is possibly TRBD1 (5 bases). The CDR3, as DNA: TGTGCCAGCAGCTTAGCGGGGCCAAACATTCAGTACTTC. Translation gives CASSLAGPNIQYF.